This TCR beta chain was captured in a study of CD8 T cells in Susac syndrome. In germline, CDR1 is MGHRA, CDR2 YSYEKL. V lost 1 base to trimming and J lost 7 bases; unmatched junction nucleotides: 10. This CDR3 is built from 16 residues. Random hexamers were used to reverse transcribe the RNA input (roughly 0.5 to 1 ug). The CDR3 of TCR beta was amplified by immunoSEQ multiplex PCR across 54 Vbeta and 13 Jbeta. TCRdb recomputed calls from the immunoSEQ multiplex PCR reads with MiXCR, one row per CDR3 protein. The data show about 190,000 distinct CDR3 sequences, with 95% seen just once and approximately 0.15% held by the top ten.

The chain employs TRBV4-1 and TRBJ2-5, with 9 bases that match TRBD2. The sample consisted of CD8+ T cells from PBMCs. The TCR originated in a human donor with Susac syndrome. The CDR3 protein is CASSQVLTSGGVTQYF. The CDR3 DNA follows: TGCGCCAGCAGCCAAGTATTGACTAGCGGCGGGGTGACCCAGTACTTC.